This is a list of T cell receptor beta chains from one sample in a study of spatial heterogeneity in lung cancer. TCRdb recomputed calls from the 5' RACE reads with MiXCR, one row per CDR3 protein. The data contain over 8,500 distinct CDR3 sequences, just over 5% of them seen just once; the ten biggest clones take up 12%. The sample consisted of lung tumor tissue, taken at surgery. The receptors derive from a male donor with early-stage non-small cell lung cancer. Each CDR3 is given with its conserved first and last residue. The order of the fields is V gene, clone size, D gene, J gene, CDR3 DNA, CDR3 protein. The D gene is left open where the match is weak. Rows give clone size only sometimes, using once, few, many, or a class for an expanded clone.

v_gene: TRBV2
abundance: medium-sized
d_gene: NA
j_gene: TRBJ2-1
CDR3nt: TGTGCCAGCAGTGAAGAGGGGTACGTTTACAATGAGCAGTTCTTC
CDR3aa: CASSEEGYVYNEQFF

v_gene: TRBV6-6
abundance: many
d_gene: NA
j_gene: TRBJ2-3
CDR3nt: TGTGCCAGCAGTCCCTCAGGGAGGGGGCCTGGCACAGATACGCAGTATTTT
CDR3aa: CASSPSGRGPGTDTQYF

v_gene: TRBV5-1
abundance: many
d_gene: TRBD2
j_gene: TRBJ2-3
CDR3nt: TGCGCCAGCAGCTTTGGACTAGCGGGAGCCGCGGATACGCAGTATTTT
CDR3aa: CASSFGLAGAADTQYF

v_gene: TRBV24-1
abundance: many
d_gene: NA
j_gene: TRBJ2-1
CDR3nt: TGTGCCACCACGCCCCGCGATGGCACCGGTTCCTACAATGAGCAGTTCTTC
CDR3aa: CATTPRDGTGSYNEQFF

v_gene: TRBV7-7
abundance: many
d_gene: NA
j_gene: TRBJ1-1
CDR3nt: TGTGCAACGACCCGCGGGGCAGCGAACACTGAAGCTTTCTTT
CDR3aa: CATTRGAANTEAFF

v_gene: TRBV12-3/TRBV12-4
abundance: medium-sized
d_gene: NA
j_gene: TRBJ1-4
CDR3nt: TGTGCCAGCAGTTTAGGACAGCTTAATGAAAAACTGTTTTTT
CDR3aa: CASSLGQLNEKLFF

v_gene: TRBV7-2
abundance: many
d_gene: NA
j_gene: TRBJ1-4
CDR3nt: TGTGCCAGCAGTCCCAATGGACGGCGTGAAAAACTGTTTTTT
CDR3aa: CASSPNGRREKLFF

v_gene: TRBV18
abundance: medium-sized
d_gene: TRBD1
j_gene: TRBJ2-2
CDR3nt: TGTGCCAGCTCACTCGGACAGGCGAACACCGGGGAGCTGTTTTTT
CDR3aa: CASSLGQANTGELFF

v_gene: TRBV6-1
abundance: NA
d_gene: NA
j_gene: TRBJ1-4
CDR3nt: TGTGCCAGCAGGGACCCCCTCGGAGGGGAAAAACTGTTTTTT
CDR3aa: CASRDPLGGEKLFF

v_gene: TRBV6-5
abundance: many
d_gene: TRBD2
j_gene: TRBJ2-1
CDR3nt: TGTGCCAGCAGACCACTAGCGGGGGGGCCCTACAATGAGCAGTTCTTC
CDR3aa: CASRPLAGGPYNEQFF

v_gene: TRBV7-2
abundance: many
d_gene: NA
j_gene: TRBJ2-3
CDR3nt: TGTGCCAGCAGCTTATTTTCAGATACGCAGTATTTT
CDR3aa: CASSLFSDTQYF

v_gene: TRBV4-1
abundance: few
d_gene: NA
j_gene: TRBJ2-1
CDR3nt: TGCGCCAGCAGCCATTCGGGACCCAACAATGAGCAGTTCTTC
CDR3aa: CASSHSGPNNEQFF

v_gene: TRBV12-3/TRBV12-4
abundance: many
d_gene: TRBD2
j_gene: TRBJ2-7
CDR3nt: TGTGCCAGCAGTTTCGGGACTAGCGGGGACTACGAGCAGTACTTC
CDR3aa: CASSFGTSGDYEQYF

v_gene: TRBV20-1
abundance: NA
d_gene: NA
j_gene: TRBJ1-3
CDR3nt: TGCAGTGCTAGTTTGGCCAGGTGGGGAAACACCATATATTTT
CDR3aa: CSASLARWGNTIYF

v_gene: TRBV11-3
abundance: few
d_gene: NA
j_gene: TRBJ2-5
CDR3nt: TGTGCCAGCAGCCCGGGACAAGCGGGGAAAGAGACCCAGTACTTC
CDR3aa: CASSPGQAGKETQYF

v_gene: TRBV9
abundance: many
d_gene: TRBD2
j_gene: TRBJ2-2
CDR3nt: TGTGCCAGCAGCCCCTGGGTTAGCGGGGGGGCCGGCACCGGGGAGCTGTTTTTT
CDR3aa: CASSPWVSGGAGTGELFF